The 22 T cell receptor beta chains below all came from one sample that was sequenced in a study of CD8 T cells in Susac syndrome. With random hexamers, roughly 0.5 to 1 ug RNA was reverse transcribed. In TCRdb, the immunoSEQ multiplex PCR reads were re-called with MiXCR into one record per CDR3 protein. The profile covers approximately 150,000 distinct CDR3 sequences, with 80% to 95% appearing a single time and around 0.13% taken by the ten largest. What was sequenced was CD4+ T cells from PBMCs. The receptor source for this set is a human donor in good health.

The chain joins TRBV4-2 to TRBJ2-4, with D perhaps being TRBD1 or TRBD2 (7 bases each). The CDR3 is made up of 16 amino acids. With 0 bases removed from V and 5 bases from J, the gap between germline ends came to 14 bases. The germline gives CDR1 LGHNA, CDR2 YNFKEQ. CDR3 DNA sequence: TGTGCCAGCAGCCAAGAGTCAGGGAGGGGGCAAAACATTCAGTACTTC. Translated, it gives CASSQESGRGQNIQYF.

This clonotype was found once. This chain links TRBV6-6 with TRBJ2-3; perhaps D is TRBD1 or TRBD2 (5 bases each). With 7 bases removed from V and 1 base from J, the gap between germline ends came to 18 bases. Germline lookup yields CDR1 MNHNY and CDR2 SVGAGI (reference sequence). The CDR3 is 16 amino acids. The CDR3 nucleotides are TGTGCCAGCACCCTAGGTCGGGGCAGAGGCACAGATACGCAGTATTTT. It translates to CASTLGRGRGTDTQYF.

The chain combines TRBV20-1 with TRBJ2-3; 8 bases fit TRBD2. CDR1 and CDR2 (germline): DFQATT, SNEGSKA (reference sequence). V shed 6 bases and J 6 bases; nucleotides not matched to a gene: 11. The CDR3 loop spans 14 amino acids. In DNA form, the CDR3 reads TGCAGTGCGAGCGGGAGTCGGGGGGCCGATACGCAGTATTTT. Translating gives CSASGSRGADTQYF.

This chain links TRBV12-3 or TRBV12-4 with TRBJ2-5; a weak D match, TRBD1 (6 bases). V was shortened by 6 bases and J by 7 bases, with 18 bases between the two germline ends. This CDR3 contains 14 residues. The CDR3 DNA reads TGTGCCAGCAGCCCGAACAGGGTTGGCGGGACCCAGTACTTC. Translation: CASSPNRVGGTQYF.

The DNA for the CDR3 is TGTGCCAGCAGTCTAGGGGCGGAAGGGTATGGCTACACCTTC. Translated, it gives CASSLGAEGYGYTF. The chain has TRBV12-3 or TRBV12-4 and TRBJ1-2; D perhaps matches TRBD1 (5 bases). The CDR3 spans 14 residues. V was clipped by 5 bases and J by 5 bases, with 15 bases between them.

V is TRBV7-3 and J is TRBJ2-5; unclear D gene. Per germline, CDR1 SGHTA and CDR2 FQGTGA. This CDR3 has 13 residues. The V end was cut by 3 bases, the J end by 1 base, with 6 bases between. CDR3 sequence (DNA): TGTGCCAGCAGCTTTTCCAGCCAAGAGACCCAGTACTTC. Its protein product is CASSFSSQETQYF.

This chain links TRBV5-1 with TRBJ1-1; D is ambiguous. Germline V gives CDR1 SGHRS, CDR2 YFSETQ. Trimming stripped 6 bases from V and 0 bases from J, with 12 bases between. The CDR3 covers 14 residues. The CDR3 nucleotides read TGCGCCAGCACGGAACCGGGGTTGAACACTGAAGCTTTCTTT. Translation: CASTEPGLNTEAFF.

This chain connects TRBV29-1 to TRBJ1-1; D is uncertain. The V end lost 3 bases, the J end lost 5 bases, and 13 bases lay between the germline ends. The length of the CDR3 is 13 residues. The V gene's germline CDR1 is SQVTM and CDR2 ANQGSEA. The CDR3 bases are TGCAGCGTTGAGGGAGGCGGGTGGACTGAAGCTTTCTTT. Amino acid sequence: CSVEGGGWTEAFF.

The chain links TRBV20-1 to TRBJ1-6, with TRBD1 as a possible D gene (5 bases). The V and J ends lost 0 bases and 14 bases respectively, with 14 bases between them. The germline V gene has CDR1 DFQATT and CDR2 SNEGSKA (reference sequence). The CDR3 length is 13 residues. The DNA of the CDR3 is TGCAGTGCTAGAGATCCGAGGGGACTCACCCTCCACTTT. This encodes CSARDPRGLTLHF.

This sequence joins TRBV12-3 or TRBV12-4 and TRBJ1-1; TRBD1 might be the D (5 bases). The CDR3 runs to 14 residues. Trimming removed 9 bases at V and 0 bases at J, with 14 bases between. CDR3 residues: CASTDQGLNTEAFF. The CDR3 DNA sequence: TGTGCCAGTACCGATCAGGGCCTGAACACTGAAGCTTTCTTT.

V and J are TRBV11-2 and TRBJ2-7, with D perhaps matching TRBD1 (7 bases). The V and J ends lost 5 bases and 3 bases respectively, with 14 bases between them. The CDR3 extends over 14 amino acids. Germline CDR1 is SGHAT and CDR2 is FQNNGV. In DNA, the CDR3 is TGTGCCAGCAGCCCCCAGGGGGGTAACTACGAGCAGTACTTC. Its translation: CASSPQGGNYEQYF.

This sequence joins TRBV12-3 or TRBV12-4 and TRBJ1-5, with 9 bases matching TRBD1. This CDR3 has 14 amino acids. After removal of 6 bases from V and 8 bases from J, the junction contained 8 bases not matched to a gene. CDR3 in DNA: TGTGCCAGCAGCGTACAGGGGGCTCAGGAGCCCCAGCATTTT. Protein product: CASSVQGAQEPQHF.

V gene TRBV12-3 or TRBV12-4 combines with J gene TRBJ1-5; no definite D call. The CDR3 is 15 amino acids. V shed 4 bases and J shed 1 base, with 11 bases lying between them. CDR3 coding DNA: TGTGCCAGCAGTTCCGACTCCCTGAGCAATCAGCCCCAGCATTTT. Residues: CASSSDSLSNQPQHF.

The CDR3 loop is CAHGGYNEQFF. The CDR3 nucleotides read TGTGCCCACGGGGGGTACAATGAGCAGTTCTTC. The chain couples TRBV19 to TRBJ2-1; 7 nucleotides align to TRBD2. The CDR3 contains 11 residues. With 11 bases clipped from V and 4 bases from J, the junction kept 2 bases outside the gene matches. The germline CDR1 and CDR2 sequences are LNHDA and SQIVND (reference sequence).

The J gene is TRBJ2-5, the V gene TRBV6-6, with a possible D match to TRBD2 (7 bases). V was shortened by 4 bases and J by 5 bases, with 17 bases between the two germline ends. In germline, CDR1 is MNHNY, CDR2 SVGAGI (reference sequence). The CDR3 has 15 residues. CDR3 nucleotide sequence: TGTGCCAGCAGTTTATCCAAACAGGGAGGGGAGACCCAGTACTTC. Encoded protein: CASSLSKQGGETQYF.

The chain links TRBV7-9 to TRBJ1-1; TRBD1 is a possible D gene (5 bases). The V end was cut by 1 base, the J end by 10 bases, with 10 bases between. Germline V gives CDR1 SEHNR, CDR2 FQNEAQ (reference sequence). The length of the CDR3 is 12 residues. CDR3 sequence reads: CASSLGGERAFF. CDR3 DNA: TGTGCCAGCAGCTTAGGGGGGGAGAGAGCTTTCTTT.

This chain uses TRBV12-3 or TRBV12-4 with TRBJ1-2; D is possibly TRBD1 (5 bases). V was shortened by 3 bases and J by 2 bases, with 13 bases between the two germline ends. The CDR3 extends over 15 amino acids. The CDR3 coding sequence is TGTGCCAGCAGTTTCTTCCCGGGGCCGAACTATGGCTACACCTTC. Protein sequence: CASSFFPGPNYGYTF.

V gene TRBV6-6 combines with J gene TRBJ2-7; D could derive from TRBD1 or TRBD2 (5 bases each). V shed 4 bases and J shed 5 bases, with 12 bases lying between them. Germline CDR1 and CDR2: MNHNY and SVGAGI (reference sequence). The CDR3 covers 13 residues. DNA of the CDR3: TGTGCCAGCAGTTCGCCAGGGAGCAACGAGCAGTACTTC. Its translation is CASSSPGSNEQYF.

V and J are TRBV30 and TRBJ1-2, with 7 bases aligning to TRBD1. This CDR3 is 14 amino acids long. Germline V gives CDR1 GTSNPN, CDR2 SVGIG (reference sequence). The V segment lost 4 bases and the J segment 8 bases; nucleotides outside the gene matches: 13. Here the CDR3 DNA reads TGTGCCTGGACCGCAGGGGGAACTGCTCGGGGCTACACCTTC. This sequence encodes CAWTAGGTARGYTF.

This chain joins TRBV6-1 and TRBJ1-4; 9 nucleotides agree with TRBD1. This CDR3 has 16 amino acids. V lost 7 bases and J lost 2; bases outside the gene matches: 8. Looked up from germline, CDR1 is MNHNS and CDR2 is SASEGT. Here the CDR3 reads CASKHRGQITNEKLFF. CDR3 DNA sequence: TGTGCCAGCAAACACAGGGGGCAGATCACTAATGAAAAACTGTTTTTT.

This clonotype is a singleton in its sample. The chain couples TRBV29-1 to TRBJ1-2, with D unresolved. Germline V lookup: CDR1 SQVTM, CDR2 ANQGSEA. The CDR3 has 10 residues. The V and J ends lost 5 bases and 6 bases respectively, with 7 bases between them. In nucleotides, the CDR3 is TGCAGCGTTCAACAGAATGGCTACACCTTC. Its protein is CSVQQNGYTF.

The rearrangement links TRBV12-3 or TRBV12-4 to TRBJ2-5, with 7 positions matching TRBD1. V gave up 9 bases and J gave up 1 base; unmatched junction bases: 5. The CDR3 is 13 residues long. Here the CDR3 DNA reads TGTGCCAGTAAACGGGACAGCCAAGAGACCCAGTACTTC. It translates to CASKRDSQETQYF.